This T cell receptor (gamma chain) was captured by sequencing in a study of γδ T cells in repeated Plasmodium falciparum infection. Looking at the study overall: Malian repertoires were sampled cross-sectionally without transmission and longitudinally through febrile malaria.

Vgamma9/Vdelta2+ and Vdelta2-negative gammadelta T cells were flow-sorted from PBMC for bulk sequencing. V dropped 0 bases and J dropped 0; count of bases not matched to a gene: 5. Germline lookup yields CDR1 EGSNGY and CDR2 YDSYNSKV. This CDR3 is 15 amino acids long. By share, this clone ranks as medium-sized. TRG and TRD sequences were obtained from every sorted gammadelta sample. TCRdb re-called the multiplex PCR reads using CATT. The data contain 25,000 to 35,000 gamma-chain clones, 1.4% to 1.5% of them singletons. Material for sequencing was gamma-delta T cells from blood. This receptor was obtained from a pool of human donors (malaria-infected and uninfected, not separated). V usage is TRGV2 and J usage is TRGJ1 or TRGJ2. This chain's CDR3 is CATWDGPPNYYKKLF. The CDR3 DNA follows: TGTGCCACCTGGGACGGGCCCCCGAATTATTATAAGAAACTCTTT.